A single sample is the source of the 13 T cell receptor beta chains below, sequenced in a study of response to subunit inactivated influenza vaccine. TCRdb reanalysed the RT-PCR reads using MiXCR and keeps one entry per CDR3 protein. Among over 150,000 distinct CDR3 sequences listed, approximately 10% were seen once. The sequencing used non-naive T cells sorted from PBMCs, collected roughly 46 days after vaccination. Source of these receptors: a man between 45 and 60 years old who received an inactivated influenza vaccine.

The chain joins TRBV24-1 to TRBJ2-3; 8 nucleotides align to TRBD2. Looked up from germline, CDR1 is KGHDR and CDR2 is SFDVKD. The CDR3 totals 12 residues. CDR3 protein: CAAGGPSDTQYF. The CDR3 DNA follows: TGTGCGGCGGGAGGTCCCTCAGATACGCAGTATTTT.

At least ten counts were recorded for this clonotype. The rearrangement links TRBV6-1 to TRBJ1-1, with TRBD1 matching 9 bases. This CDR3 spans 18 amino acids. Unmatched junction bases numbered 20, after V lost 8 bases and J lost 4 bases. Germline V gives CDR1 MNHNS, CDR2 SASEGT. CDR3 nucleotides: TGTGCCAGCTTAACTACAAGGGAATACAGGGGGCGCAGCACTGAAGCTTTCTTT. It yields the protein CASLTTREYRGRSTEAFF.

V usage is TRBV11-2 and J usage is TRBJ2-5; D could derive from TRBD1 or TRBD2 (6 bases each). The ends were cut back, 5 bases at V and 5 bases at J, with 12 bases in the middle. CDR3 length: 13 residues. The germline gives CDR1 SGHAT, CDR2 FQNNGV. CDR3 region: CASSPRGRETQYF. CDR3 DNA: TGTGCCAGCAGCCCCCGGGGGCGGGAGACCCAGTACTTC.

This clonotype has only a few counts. The genes are TRBV3-1 and TRBJ2-7; TRBD1 agrees at 7 bases. The germline V gene encodes CDR1 LGHDT and CDR2 YNNKEL (reference sequence). The CDR3 runs to 14 residues. With V trimmed by 4 bases and J by 0 bases, 3 bases remained unmatched. CDR3 protein: CASSRQGSSYEQYF. The CDR3, as DNA: TGTGCCAGCAGCCGACAGGGAAGCTCCTACGAGCAGTACTTC.

This clonotype was detected ten times or more. V gene TRBV5-1 combines with J gene TRBJ2-3, with D unclear. Per germline, CDR1 SGHRS and CDR2 YFSETQ. The CDR3 runs 12 residues. Trimming shortened V by 0 bases and J by 6 bases, and 5 bases separated the two germline ends. CDR3 sequence (DNA): TGCGCCAGCAGCTTGGTTTCGGATACGCAGTATTTT. Protein product: CASSLVSDTQYF. Using reference TRBV5-1 and TRBJ2-3 for the parts outside the CDR3, the full variable domain is KAGVTQTPRYLIKTRGQQVTLSCSPISGHRSVSWYQQTPGQGLQFLFEYFSETQRNKGNFPGRFSGRQFSNSRSEMNVSTLELGDSALYLCASSLVSDTQYFGPGTRLTVL.

This clonotype was observed at least ten times. V gene TRBV7-2 combines with J gene TRBJ2-7, with 9 bases matching TRBD2. Looked up from germline, CDR1 is SGHTA and CDR2 is FQGNSA. The CDR3 is 15 amino acids. The V gene end was trimmed by 1 base and the J gene end by 4 bases; junction bases not matched to a gene: 5. CDR3 loop: CASSLDPSGVYEQYF. The CDR3 DNA reads TGTGCCAGCAGCTTAGATCCTAGCGGGGTATACGAGCAGTACTTC.

This clonotype was detected a few times. The chain combines TRBV24-1 with TRBJ2-2, with a possible D match to TRBD1 (6 bases). Germline CDR1 is KGHDR and CDR2 is SFDVKD. V was trimmed by 4 bases and J by 6 bases, leaving 20 bases between them. CDR3 length: 17 residues. The CDR3 DNA sequence: TGTGCCACCAGTGAAGGACAGTCCAATCGGGGCGCCGGGGAGCTGTTTTTT. The encoded protein is CATSEGQSNRGAGELFF.

This clonotype was picked up a small number of times. This sequence joins TRBV28 and TRBJ2-1, with 7 bases matching TRBD2. Trimming cost V 3 bases and J 7 bases; bases outside gene matches: 12. The germline V gene has CDR1 MDHEN and CDR2 SYDVKM. The CDR3 is made up of 16 amino acids. The CDR3 reads CASSFAGGSGGNEQFF. The CDR3 region has the DNA TGTGCCAGCAGTTTTGCCGGCGGGAGTGGTGGGAATGAGCAGTTCTTC.

This clonotype has at least ten counts. The V gene is TRBV2, the J gene TRBJ2-5; the D gene is possibly TRBD2 (6 bases). CDR3 length: 15 residues. With 3 bases removed from V and 5 bases from J, the gap between germline ends came to 16 bases. Germline loops: CDR1 SNHLY, CDR2 FYNNEI. The CDR3 protein is CASSDRLGGGETQYF. DNA for the CDR3: TGTGCCAGCAGTGATAGACTGGGAGGCGGGGAGACCCAGTACTTC.

In this sample, this clonotype turned up many times. The chain has TRBV30 and TRBJ2-7, with 7 bases that match TRBD1. The CDR3 loop spans 11 amino acids. CDR1 and CDR2 (germline): GTSNPN, SVGIG (reference sequence). Trimming at V came to 7 bases and at J to 4 bases, leaving 4 bases not matched to a gene. CDR3 sequence reads: CASQGDYEQYF. In DNA form, the CDR3 reads TGTGCCTCCCAGGGGGATTACGAGCAGTACTTC.

The rearrangement links TRBV12-3 or TRBV12-4 to TRBJ2-1, with a possible D match to TRBD2 (7 bases). There are 14 residues in the CDR3. V was shortened by 3 bases and J by 9 bases, with 15 bases between the two germline ends. The CDR3 loop reads CASSFSGGAFEQFF. The DNA for the CDR3 is TGTGCCAGCAGTTTTTCTGGGGGGGCTTTTGAGCAGTTCTTC.

This clonotype has just a few counts. This chain links TRBV2 with TRBJ1-2; D is ambiguous. V was shortened by 6 bases and J by 8 bases, with 16 bases between the two germline ends. In germline, CDR1 is SNHLY, CDR2 FYNNEI. The length of the CDR3 is 13 residues. CDR3 DNA: TGTGCCAGCAGCTCCGGGAGGGAGATAGGCTACACCTTC. This gives the protein CASSSGREIGYTF.

This clonotype was seen repeatedly, ten times or more. Lacking the conserved final phenylalanine or tryptophan, this CDR3 likely reflects a read error. The DNA is left out, because the CDR3 cannot be placed on it with certainty; the CDR3 is given as TCRdb lists it. The rearrangement uses TRBV6-2 or TRBV6-3 and TRBJ2-7; the D call TRBD1 from the table was never checked on the DNA. Germline lookup yields CDR1 MNHEY and CDR2 SVGEGT. The CDR3 is made up of 11 amino acids, end residues included. CDR3 amino acids: CASSYGTGLVL.